This TCR beta chain came from a study of post-analysis software for immune sequencing data. Study results and limitations: There were five TRBV segments more frequent in patients than controls, and TRBV5-6, TRBV5-1 and TRBV20-1 were among them.

The germline V gene has CDR1 ENHRY and CDR2 SYGVKD. With V trimmed by 6 bases and J by 6 bases, 2 bases remained unmatched. The CDR3 has 13 residues. With regard to this clonotype: As yet, its antigen is unknown.

TCR beta cDNA libraries included unique molecular identifiers. TCRdb reprocessed the PCR reads via MiXCR and lists one record per CDR3 protein. Of 650,000 to 850,000 distinct CDR3 sequences in the sample, around 50% were seen once. The specimen was blood. The receptor comes from a girl aged 5-17 years with multiple sclerosis. This sequence joins TRBV10-3 and TRBJ2-1; 10 positions match TRBD2. The CDR3 DNA is TGTGCCATCAGCGGGACTAGCGCCAATGAGCAGTTCTTC. Translation gives CAISGTSANEQFF.